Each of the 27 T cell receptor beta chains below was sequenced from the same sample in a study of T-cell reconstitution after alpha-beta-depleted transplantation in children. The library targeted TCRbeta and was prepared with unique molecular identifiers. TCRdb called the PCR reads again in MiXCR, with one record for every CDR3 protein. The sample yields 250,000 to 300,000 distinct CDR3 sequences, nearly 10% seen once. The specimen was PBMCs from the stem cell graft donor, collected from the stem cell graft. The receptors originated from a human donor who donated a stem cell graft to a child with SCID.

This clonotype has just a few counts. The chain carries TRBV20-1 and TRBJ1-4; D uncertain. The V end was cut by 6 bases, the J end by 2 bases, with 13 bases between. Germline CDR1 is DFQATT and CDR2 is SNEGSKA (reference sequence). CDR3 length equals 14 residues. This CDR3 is CSASGRVTNEKLFF. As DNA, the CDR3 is TGCAGTGCCAGTGGAAGGGTGACTAATGAAAAACTGTTTTTT.

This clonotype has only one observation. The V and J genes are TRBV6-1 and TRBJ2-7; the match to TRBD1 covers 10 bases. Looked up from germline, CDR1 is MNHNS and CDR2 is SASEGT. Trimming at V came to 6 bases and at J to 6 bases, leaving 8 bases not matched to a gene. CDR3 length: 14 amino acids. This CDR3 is CASSADRGPFEQYF. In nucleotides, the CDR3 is TGTGCCAGCAGCGCCGACAGGGGGCCTTTCGAGCAGTACTTC.

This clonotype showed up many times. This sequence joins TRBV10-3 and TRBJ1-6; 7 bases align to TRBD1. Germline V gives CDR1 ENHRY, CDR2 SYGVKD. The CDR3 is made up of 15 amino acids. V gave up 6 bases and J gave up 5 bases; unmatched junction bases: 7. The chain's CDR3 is CAIRRGLSDNSPLHF. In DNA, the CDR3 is TGTGCCATCAGGAGGGGGCTCTCAGATAATTCACCCCTCCACTTT.

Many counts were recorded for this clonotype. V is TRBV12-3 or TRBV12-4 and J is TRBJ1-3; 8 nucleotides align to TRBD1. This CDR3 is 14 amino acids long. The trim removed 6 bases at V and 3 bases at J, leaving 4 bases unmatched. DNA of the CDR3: TGTGCCAGCAGCAAGGACAGGGTTGGAAACACCATATATTTT. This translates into CASSKDRVGNTIYF.

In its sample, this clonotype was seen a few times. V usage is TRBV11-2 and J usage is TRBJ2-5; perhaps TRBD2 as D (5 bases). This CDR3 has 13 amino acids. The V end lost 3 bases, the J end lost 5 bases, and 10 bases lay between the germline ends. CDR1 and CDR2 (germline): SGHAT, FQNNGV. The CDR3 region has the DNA TGTGCCAGCAGCTTCGGGGAGCGCGAGACCCAGTACTTC. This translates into CASSFGERETQYF.

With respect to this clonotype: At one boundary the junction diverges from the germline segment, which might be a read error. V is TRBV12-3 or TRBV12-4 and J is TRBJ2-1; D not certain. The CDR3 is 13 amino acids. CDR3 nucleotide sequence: TGTGCCAGCACTTTAGCAGGCAGCAATGAGCAGTTCTTC. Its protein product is CASTLAGSNEQFF.

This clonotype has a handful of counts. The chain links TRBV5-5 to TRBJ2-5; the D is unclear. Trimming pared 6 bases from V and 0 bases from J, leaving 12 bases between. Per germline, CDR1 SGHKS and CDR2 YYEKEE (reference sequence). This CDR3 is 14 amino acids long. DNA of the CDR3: TGTGCCAGCACCCAGGTCACGTACCAAGAGACCCAGTACTTC. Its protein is CASTQVTYQETQYF. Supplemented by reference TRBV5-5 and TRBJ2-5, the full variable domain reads DAGVTQSPTHLIKTRGQQVTLRCSPISGHKSVSWYQQVLGQGPQFIFQYYEKEERGRGNFPDRFSARQFPNYSSELNVNALLLGDSALYLCASTQVTYQETQYFGPGTRLLVL.

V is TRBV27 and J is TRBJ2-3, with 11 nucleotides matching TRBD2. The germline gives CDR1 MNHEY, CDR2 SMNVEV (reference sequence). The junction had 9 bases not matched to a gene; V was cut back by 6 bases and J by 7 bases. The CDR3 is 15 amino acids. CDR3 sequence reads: CASSRGLAGGHTQYF. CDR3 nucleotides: TGTGCCAGCAGCCGCGGACTAGCGGGTGGCCATACGCAGTATTTT.

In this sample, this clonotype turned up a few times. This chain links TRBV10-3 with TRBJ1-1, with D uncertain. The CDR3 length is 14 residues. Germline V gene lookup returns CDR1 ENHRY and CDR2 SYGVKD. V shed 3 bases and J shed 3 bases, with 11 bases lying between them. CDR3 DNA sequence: TGTGCCATCAGTGAAGGTCCCGTGGACACTGAAGCTTTCTTT. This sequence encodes CAISEGPVDTEAFF.

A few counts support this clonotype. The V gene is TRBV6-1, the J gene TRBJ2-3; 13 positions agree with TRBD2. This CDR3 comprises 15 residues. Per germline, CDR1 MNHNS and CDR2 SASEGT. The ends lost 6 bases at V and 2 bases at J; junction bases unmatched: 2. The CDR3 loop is CASRGLAGATDTQYF. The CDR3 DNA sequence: TGTGCCAGCAGAGGACTAGCGGGGGCCACAGATACGCAGTATTTT.

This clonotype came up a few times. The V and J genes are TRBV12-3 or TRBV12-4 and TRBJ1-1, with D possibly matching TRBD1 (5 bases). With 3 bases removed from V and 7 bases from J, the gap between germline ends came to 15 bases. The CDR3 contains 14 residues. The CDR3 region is CASSFRQGGGEAFF. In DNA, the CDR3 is TGTGCCAGCAGTTTTCGCCAGGGCGGGGGTGAAGCTTTCTTT.

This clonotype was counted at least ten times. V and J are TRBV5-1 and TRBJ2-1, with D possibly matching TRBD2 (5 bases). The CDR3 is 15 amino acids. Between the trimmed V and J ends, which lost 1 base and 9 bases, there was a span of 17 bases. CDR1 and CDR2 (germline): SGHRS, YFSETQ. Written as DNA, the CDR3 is TGCGCCAGCAGCTTGAGAGGTGGGCCCGGGGTTGAGCAGTTCTTC. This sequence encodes CASSLRGGPGVEQFF.

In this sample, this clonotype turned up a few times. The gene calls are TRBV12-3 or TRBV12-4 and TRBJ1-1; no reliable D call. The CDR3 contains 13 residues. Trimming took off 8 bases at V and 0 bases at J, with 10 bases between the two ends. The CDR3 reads CASQDLVNTEAFF. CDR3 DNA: TGTGCCAGCCAGGATTTGGTGAACACTGAAGCTTTCTTT.

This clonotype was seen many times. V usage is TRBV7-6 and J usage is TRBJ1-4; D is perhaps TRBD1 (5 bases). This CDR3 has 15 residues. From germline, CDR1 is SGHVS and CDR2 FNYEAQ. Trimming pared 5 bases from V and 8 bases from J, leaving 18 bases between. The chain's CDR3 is CASSQFKGVGEKLFF. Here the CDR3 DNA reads TGTGCCAGCAGCCAATTCAAAGGGGTTGGGGAAAAACTGTTTTTT.

The DNA for the CDR3 is TGTGCCAGCAGCTCGAGTCGGACTAGCGGGACAGATACGCAGTATTTT. It specifies CASSSSRTSGTDTQYF. This chain uses TRBV5-5 with TRBJ2-3, with TRBD2 matching over 11 bases. The V segment lost 3 bases and the J segment 3 bases; nucleotides outside the gene matches: 6. The CDR3 loop spans 16 amino acids. Germline CDR1 SGHKS, CDR2 YYEKEE (reference sequence).

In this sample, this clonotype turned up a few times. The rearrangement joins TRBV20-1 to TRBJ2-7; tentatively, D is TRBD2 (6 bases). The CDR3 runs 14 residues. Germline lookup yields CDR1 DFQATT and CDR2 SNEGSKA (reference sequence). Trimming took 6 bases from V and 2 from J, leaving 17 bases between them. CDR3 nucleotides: TGCAGTGCCTCGGACTACGCGGCAACCTACGAGCAGTACTTC. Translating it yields CSASDYAATYEQYF.

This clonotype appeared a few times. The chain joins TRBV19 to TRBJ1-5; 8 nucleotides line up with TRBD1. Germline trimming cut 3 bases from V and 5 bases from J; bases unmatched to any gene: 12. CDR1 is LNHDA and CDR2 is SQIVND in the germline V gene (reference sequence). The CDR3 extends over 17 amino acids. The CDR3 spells CASSIGPGGRDHQPQHF. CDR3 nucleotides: TGTGCCAGTAGTATCGGTCCAGGGGGCCGCGACCATCAGCCCCAGCATTTT.

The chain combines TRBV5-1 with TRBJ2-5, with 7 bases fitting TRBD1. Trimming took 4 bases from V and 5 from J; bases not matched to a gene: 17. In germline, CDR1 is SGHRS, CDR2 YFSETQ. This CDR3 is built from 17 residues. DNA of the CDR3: TGCGCCAGCAGCCAGGGACGGACAGGCCGGGGTAGGGAGACCCAGTACTTC. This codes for CASSQGRTGRGRETQYF.

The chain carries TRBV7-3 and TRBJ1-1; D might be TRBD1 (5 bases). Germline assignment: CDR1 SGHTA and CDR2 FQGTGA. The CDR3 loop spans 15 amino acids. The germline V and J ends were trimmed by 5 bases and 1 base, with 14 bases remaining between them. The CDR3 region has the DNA TGTGCCAGCAGCCCGTCGGGACTTTCGAACACTGAAGCTTTCTTT. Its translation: CASSPSGLSNTEAFF.

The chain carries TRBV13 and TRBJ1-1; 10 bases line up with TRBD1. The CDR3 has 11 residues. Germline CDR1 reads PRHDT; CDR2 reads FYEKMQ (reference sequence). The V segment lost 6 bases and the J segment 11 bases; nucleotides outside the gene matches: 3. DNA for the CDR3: TGTGCCAGCAGTTGGGACAGGGGCGCTTTCTTT. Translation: CASSWDRGAFF.

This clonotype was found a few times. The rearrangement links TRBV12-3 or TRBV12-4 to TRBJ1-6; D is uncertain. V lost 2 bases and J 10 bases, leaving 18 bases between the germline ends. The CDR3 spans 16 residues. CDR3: CASSLWEGSPRSPLHF. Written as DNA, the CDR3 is TGTGCCAGCAGTTTATGGGAGGGAAGTCCAAGGTCACCCCTCCACTTT.

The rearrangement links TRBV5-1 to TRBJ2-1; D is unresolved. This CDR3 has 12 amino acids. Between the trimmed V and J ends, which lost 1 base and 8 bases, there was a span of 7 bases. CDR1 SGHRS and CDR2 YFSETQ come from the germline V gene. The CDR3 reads CASSLLRDEQFF. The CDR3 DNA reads TGCGCCAGCAGCTTGTTACGCGATGAGCAGTTCTTC.

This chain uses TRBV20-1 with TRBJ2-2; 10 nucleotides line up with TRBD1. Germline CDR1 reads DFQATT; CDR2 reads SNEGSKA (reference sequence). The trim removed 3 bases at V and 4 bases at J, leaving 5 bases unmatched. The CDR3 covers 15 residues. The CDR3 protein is CSASGTGEFTGELFF. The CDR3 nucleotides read TGCAGTGCTAGTGGGACAGGGGAGTTCACCGGGGAGCTGTTTTTT.

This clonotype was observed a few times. The CDR3 DNA reads as TGTGCCATCAGTGAGTCGACTAGCGGACAAGAGACCCAGTACTTC. Protein sequence: CAISESTSGQETQYF. V is TRBV10-3 and J is TRBJ2-5, with 9 bases identical to TRBD2. Trimming took 0 bases from V and 2 from J; bases not matched to a gene: 1. Looked up from germline, CDR1 is ENHRY and CDR2 is SYGVKD. The CDR3 contains 15 residues.

CDR3 residues: CASSLGQGAYQPQHF. The CDR3 nucleotides read TGTGCCAGCAGCTTGGGGCAGGGGGCTTATCAGCCCCAGCATTTT. The V gene is TRBV5-5, the J gene TRBJ1-5; 8 nucleotides line up with TRBD1. This CDR3 region has 15 residues. The junction had 4 bases not matched to a gene; V was cut back by 0 bases and J by 5 bases. The V gene's germline CDR1 is SGHKS and CDR2 YYEKEE (reference sequence).

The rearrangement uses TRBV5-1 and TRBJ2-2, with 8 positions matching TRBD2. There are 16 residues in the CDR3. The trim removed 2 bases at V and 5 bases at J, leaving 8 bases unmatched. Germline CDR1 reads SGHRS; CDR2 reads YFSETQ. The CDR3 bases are TGCGCCAGCAGCTTCACAACTAGCGGAATTACCGGGGAGCTGTTTTTT. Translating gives CASSFTTSGITGELFF.

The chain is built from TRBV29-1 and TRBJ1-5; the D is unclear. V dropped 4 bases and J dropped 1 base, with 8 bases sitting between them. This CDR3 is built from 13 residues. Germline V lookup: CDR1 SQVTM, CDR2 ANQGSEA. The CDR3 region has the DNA TGCAGCGTTGGGCCGGGGAGCAATCAGCCCCAGCATTTT. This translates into CSVGPGSNQPQHF.